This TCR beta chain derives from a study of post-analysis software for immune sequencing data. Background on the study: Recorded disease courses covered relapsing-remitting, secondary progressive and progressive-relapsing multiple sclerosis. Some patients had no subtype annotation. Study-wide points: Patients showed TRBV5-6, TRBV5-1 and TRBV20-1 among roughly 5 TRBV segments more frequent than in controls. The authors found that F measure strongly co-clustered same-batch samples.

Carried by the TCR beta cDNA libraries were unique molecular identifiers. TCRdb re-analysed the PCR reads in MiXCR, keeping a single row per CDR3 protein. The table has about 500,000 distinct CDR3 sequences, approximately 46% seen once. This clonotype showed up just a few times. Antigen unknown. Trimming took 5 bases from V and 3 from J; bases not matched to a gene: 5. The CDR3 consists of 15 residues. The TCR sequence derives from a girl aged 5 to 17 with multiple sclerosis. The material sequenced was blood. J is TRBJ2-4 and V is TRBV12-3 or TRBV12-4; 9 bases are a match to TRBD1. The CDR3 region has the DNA TGTGCCAGCAGTCGGACAGGGGCTGGCAAAAACATTCAGTACTTC. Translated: CASSRTGAGKNIQYF.